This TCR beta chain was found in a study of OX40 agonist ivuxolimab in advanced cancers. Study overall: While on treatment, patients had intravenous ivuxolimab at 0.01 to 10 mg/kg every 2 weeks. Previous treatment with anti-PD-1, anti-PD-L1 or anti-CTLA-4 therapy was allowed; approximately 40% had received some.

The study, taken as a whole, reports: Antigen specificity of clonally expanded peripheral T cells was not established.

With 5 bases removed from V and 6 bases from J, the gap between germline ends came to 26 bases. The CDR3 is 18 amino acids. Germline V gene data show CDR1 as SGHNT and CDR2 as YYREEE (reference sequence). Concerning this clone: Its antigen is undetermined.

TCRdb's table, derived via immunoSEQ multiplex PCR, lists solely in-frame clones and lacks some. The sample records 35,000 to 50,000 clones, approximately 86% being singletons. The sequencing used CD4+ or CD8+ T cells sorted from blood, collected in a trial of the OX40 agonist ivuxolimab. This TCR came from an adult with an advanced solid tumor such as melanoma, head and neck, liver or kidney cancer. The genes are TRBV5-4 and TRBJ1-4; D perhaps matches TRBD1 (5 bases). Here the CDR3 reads CASRWWDGKGIYDEKLFF. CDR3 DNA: TGTGCCAGCAGATGGTGGGACGGCAAAGGAATTTACGATGAAAAACTGTTTTTT.